The 21 T cell receptor beta chains presented below share a single source sample, sequenced in a study of blood T cell repertoires in COVID-19. Sequenced by immunoSEQ multiplex PCR; TCRdb stores in-frame clones only, minus some. The sample includes some 510,000 clones, roughly 90% of them seen just once. Source material: PBMCs or T cells enriched from blood (not recorded which). Source of these receptors: a woman between 40 and 50 years old who had recovered from COVID-19.

The V gene is TRBV28, the J gene TRBJ1-1; tentative D call: TRBD1 (5 bases). V gave up 3 bases and J gave up 5 bases, with 13 bases separating them. CDR3 length: 14 amino acids. Germline-derived CDR1 and CDR2 are MDHEN and SYDVKM. The CDR3 loop reads CASSFGGLATEAFF. CDR3 coding DNA: TGTGCCAGCAGTTTCGGGGGGTTGGCTACTGAAGCTTTCTTT.

The V and J genes are TRBV11-3 and TRBJ2-2; D is unresolved. There are 15 residues in the CDR3. V was shortened by 5 bases and J by 5 bases, with 15 bases between the two germline ends. The V gene's germline CDR1 is SGHNT and CDR2 YENEEA. Here the CDR3 reads CASSTRATFTGELFF. CDR3 sequence (DNA): TGTGCCAGCAGCACCAGAGCGACCTTTACCGGGGAGCTGTTTTTT.

This clone was counted once. This CDR3 is CASSLLPGLAETSYNEQFF. Here the CDR3 DNA reads TGTGCCAGCAGCTTACTGCCCGGACTAGCGGAGACATCCTACAATGAGCAGTTCTTC. The J gene is TRBJ2-1, the V gene TRBV11-3; 10 bases fit TRBD2. V gave up 2 bases and J gave up 1 base; unmatched junction bases: 11. The CDR3 consists of 19 residues. Per the germline V gene, CDR1 is SGHNT and CDR2 is YENEEA.

This chain connects TRBV7-9 to TRBJ2-5, with TRBD2 as a possible D gene (5 bases). This CDR3 has 13 residues. V gave up 3 bases and J gave up 9 bases, with 14 bases separating them. Looked up from germline, CDR1 is SEHNR and CDR2 is FQNEAQ (reference sequence). The CDR3 loop reads CASSFGGRAAQYF. CDR3 DNA: TGTGCCAGCAGCTTTGGCGGGCGGGCCGCCCAGTACTTC.

The rearrangement uses TRBV3-1 (or the pseudogene TRBV3-2) and TRBJ2-1; 11 bases line up with TRBD2. Looked up from germline, CDR1 is LGHDT and CDR2 is YNNKEL (reference sequence). The junction had 5 bases not matched to a gene; V was cut back by 3 bases and J by 7 bases. This CDR3 has 15 residues. CDR3 DNA sequence: TGTGCCAGCAGCCACCTACTAGCGGGAGTGAATGAGCAGTTCTTC. Translated, it gives CASSHLLAGVNEQFF.

The J gene is TRBJ2-1, the V gene TRBV9; 10 bases fit TRBD2. Germline V gives CDR1 SGDLS, CDR2 YYNGEE. This CDR3 spans 16 amino acids. The V segment lost 3 bases and the J segment 6 bases; nucleotides outside the gene matches: 9. In DNA form, the CDR3 reads TGTGCCAGCAGCGCGTTGGGGCTAGCGGGAGTCAATGAGCAGTTCTTC. It specifies CASSALGLAGVNEQFF.

This clone was recorded only once. The chain recombines TRBV12-3 or TRBV12-4 with TRBJ2-3; D call uncertain. Trimming took 4 bases from V and 5 from J, leaving 4 bases between them. The CDR3 covers 11 residues. For the CDR3, the DNA is TGTGCCAGCAGTTCCCTAGATACGCAGTATTTT. Its protein is CASSSLDTQYF.

V usage is TRBV18 and J usage is TRBJ1-3; D perhaps matches TRBD1 (6 bases). This CDR3 contains 16 residues. Per the germline V gene, CDR1 is KGHSH and CDR2 is LQKENI. V gave up 3 bases and J gave up 0 bases, with 12 bases separating them. CDR3 DNA: TGTGCCAGCTCACCCCTAGGGACACTCTCTGGAAACACCATATATTTT. Its protein is CASSPLGTLSGNTIYF.

The chain joins TRBV13 to TRBJ2-1; weak D call: TRBD1 (6 bases). The CDR3 is 13 amino acids. Trimming left V 5 bases short and J 4 bases short, with 9 bases between. Germline CDR1 PRHDT, CDR2 FYEKMQ (reference sequence). In DNA, the CDR3 is TGTGCCAGCAGCCGGACAGCTTACAATGAGCAGTTCTTC. It is translated as CASSRTAYNEQFF.

V is TRBV7-2 and J is TRBJ1-1; D may be TRBD1 (5 bases). V dropped 5 bases and J dropped 5 bases, with 15 bases sitting between them. Germline lookup yields CDR1 SGHTA and CDR2 FQGNSA. The CDR3 is 14 residues long. DNA of the CDR3: TGTGCCAGCAGCCTCCGCCAGGGTCAAACTGAAGCTTTCTTT. This gives the protein CASSLRQGQTEAFF. Using reference TRBV7-2 and TRBJ1-1 for the parts outside the CDR3, the full variable domain is GAGVSQSPSNKVTEKGKDVELRCDPISGHTALYWYRQSLGQGLEFLIYFQGNSAPDKSGLPSDRFSAERTGGSVSTLTIQRTQQEDSAVYLCASSLRQGQTEAFFGQGTRLTVV.

V is TRBV15 and J is TRBJ2-1; D is possibly TRBD2 (5 bases). This CDR3 has 17 residues. CDR1 is LNHNV, CDR2 YYDKDF, per germline (reference sequence). Deletions cut 0 bases from V and 6 bases from J, with 18 bases between. DNA for the CDR3: TGTGCCACCAGCAGAGATCCCCGGCGGGTCATTGTCAATGAGCAGTTCTTC. Its protein is CATSRDPRRVIVNEQFF.

V usage is TRBV11-2 and J usage is TRBJ2-7, with a tentative D call TRBD2 (7 bases). Per germline, CDR1 SGHAT and CDR2 FQNNGV. The CDR3 runs to 18 residues. Trimming pared 4 bases from V and 3 bases from J, leaving 25 bases between. In DNA, the CDR3 is TGTGCCAGCAGCTCCCCTACTGGGGGAGGGGGTTCACGCTACGAGCAGTACTTC. This sequence encodes CASSSPTGGGGSRYEQYF.

This clone showed up just once. The J gene is TRBJ2-1, the V gene TRBV5-4, with 9 bases lining up with TRBD2. The germline V gene has CDR1 SGHNT and CDR2 YYREEE (reference sequence). The trim removed 0 bases at V and 7 bases at J, leaving 8 bases unmatched. The CDR3 sequence is 16 residues long. The CDR3 nucleotides are TGTGCCAGCAGCTTGGCCGGGACTAGCTCGATAAATGAGCAGTTCTTC. Amino acid sequence: CASSLAGTSSINEQFF.

This clone was picked up one time. The V and J genes are TRBV7-8 and TRBJ2-4; 13 bases match TRBD2. J was trimmed by 0 bases and V by 4 bases; bases with no gene match: 15. This CDR3 contains 21 residues. Germline V gives CDR1 SGHVS, CDR2 FQNEAQ. CDR3 DNA: TGTGCCAGCAGCTCCCCGCGGGTTGCGGGACTAGCGGGGCTAGCCAAAAACATTCAGTACTTC. This translates into CASSSPRVAGLAGLAKNIQYF.

The V gene is TRBV19, the J gene TRBJ2-7, with 7 positions matching TRBD2. The length of the CDR3 is 14 residues. Germline lookup yields CDR1 LNHDA and CDR2 SQIVND (reference sequence). V was clipped by 3 bases and J by 3 bases; unmatched bases: 5. The CDR3 DNA is TGTGCCAGTAGTATCAGCGGGAACAACTACGAGCAGTACTTC. Encoded protein: CASSISGNNYEQYF.

CDR3 DNA: TGTGCCAGCCAAACTCCACAGGGGCTGAACACTGAAGCTTTCTTT. Translated: CASQTPQGLNTEAFF. The chain uses TRBV6-5 and TRBJ1-1; the match to TRBD1 covers 7 bases. This CDR3 has 15 residues. After removal of 8 bases from V and 0 bases from J, the junction contained 9 bases not matched to a gene. CDR1 and CDR2 (germline): MNHEY, SVGAGI.

This chain links TRBV18 with TRBJ1-4, with no clear D. The ends were cut back, 3 bases at V and 8 bases at J, with 13 bases in the middle. Germline V gene lookup returns CDR1 KGHSH and CDR2 LQKENI. This CDR3 comprises 14 residues. CDR3 residues: CASSPGGSGEKLFF. The CDR3, as DNA: TGTGCCAGCTCACCGGGAGGCTCTGGCGAAAAACTGTTTTTT.

This rearrangement joins TRBV3-1 (or the pseudogene TRBV3-2) to TRBJ1-2; D might be TRBD1 (6 bases). CDR1 and CDR2 from the germline V gene are LGHDT and YNNKEL (reference sequence). Trimming shortened V by 6 bases and J by 3 bases, and 14 bases separated the two germline ends. The CDR3 extends over 14 amino acids. CDR3 amino acids: CASSPGHGDYGYTF. The DNA of the CDR3 is TGTGCCAGCAGTCCGGGACACGGAGACTATGGCTACACCTTC.

The gene calls are TRBV19 and TRBJ2-1, with D perhaps matching TRBD1 (6 bases). The length of the CDR3 is 17 residues. The germline V gene encodes CDR1 LNHDA and CDR2 SQIVND (reference sequence). Deletions cut 0 bases from V and 3 bases from J, with 15 bases between. CDR3: CASSIDPPRQVYNEQFF. CDR3 in DNA: TGTGCCAGTAGTATAGACCCTCCACGACAGGTCTACAATGAGCAGTTCTTC.

The chain carries TRBV14 and TRBJ2-3; 8 positions match TRBD2. Losses at the gene ends were 4 bases for V and 7 bases for J; bases not matched to a gene: 10. The germline gives CDR1 SGHDN, CDR2 FVKESK. CDR3 length: 15 residues. CDR3 amino acids: CASSLIGTRDHTQYF. CDR3 sequence (DNA): TGTGCCAGCAGCCTGATAGGGACTAGGGATCATACGCAGTATTTT. The whole variable domain, filled in from reference TRBV14 and TRBJ2-3, reads EAGVTQFPSHSVIEKGQTVTLRCDPISGHDNLYWYRRVMGKEIKFLLHFVKESKQDESGMPNNRFLAERTGGTYSTLKVQPAELEDSGVYFCASSLIGTRDHTQYFGPGTRLTVL.

This sequence joins TRBV24-1 and TRBJ1-5, with 10 bases fitting TRBD1. Germline CDR1 KGHDR, CDR2 SFDVKD. V lost 1 base, J lost 0 bases, and 8 bases stayed unmatched. The CDR3 is 19 residues long. CDR3 sequence: CATSDFSTGGSSSNQPQHF. CDR3 in DNA: TGTGCCACCAGTGATTTCTCGACAGGGGGCTCTAGTAGCAATCAGCCCCAGCATTTT.